Given below is one T cell receptor (beta chain) in context. After removal of 4 bases from V and 2 bases from J, the junction contained 4 bases not matched to a gene. The germline CDR1 and CDR2 sequences are SGHRS and YFSETQ. CDR3 length: 14 amino acids. The record originates from a study of shared clonotypes between healthy human individuals. At the level of the study: A couple of female and a few male donors aged 18 to 49 were enrolled.

The protocol was immunoSEQ multiplex PCR, while the TCRdb copy is restricted to in-frame clones and leaves out a portion. The sample has some 1,600,000 clones, approximately 98% seen once. The sequence derives from a man in his thirties or forties in good health. This chain joins TRBV5-1 and TRBJ2-3; 7 bases align to TRBD1. Sequences were obtained from naive CD4+ T cells sorted from blood. Subset meaning: CD45RA+ positively selected. The CDR3 region has the DNA TGCGCCAGCAGCGCCGGGACAGCCACAGATACGCAGTATTTT. Translated: CASSAGTATDTQYF.